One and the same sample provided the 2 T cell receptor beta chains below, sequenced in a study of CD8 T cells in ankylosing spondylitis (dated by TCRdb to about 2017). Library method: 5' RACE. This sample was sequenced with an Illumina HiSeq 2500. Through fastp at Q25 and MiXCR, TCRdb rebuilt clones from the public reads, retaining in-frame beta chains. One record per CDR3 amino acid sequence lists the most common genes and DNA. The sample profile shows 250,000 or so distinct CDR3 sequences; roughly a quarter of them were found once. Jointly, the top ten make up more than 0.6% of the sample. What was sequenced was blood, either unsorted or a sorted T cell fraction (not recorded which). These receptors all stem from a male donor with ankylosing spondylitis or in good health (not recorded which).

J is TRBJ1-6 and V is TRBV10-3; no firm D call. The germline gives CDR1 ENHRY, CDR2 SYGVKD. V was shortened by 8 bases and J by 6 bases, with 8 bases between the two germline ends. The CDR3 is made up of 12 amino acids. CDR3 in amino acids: CAIGDGNSPLHF. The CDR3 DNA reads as TGTGCCATCGGAGACGGTAATTCACCCCTCCACTTT.

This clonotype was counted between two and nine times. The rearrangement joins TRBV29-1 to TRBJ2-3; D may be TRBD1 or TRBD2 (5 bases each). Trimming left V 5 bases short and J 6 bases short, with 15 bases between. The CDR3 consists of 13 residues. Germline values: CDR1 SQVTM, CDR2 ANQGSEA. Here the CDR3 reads CSVRDGILDTQYF. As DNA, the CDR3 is TGCAGCGTTAGGGACGGAATATTGGATACGCAGTATTTT.